The clone carrying this TCR beta chain was counted between two and nine times. What it recognizes is unknown. The data were obtained in a study of post-analysis software for immune sequencing data. Study-level points and caveats: TRBV segments more frequent in patients than in controls numbered a few and included TRBV5-6, TRBV5-1 and TRBV20-1.

Germline trimming cut 4 bases from V and 6 bases from J; bases unmatched to any gene: 14. The CDR3 is 15 amino acids. The germline V gene encodes CDR1 SQVTM and CDR2 ANQGSEA. Unique molecular identifiers were carried by the TCR beta cDNA libraries. A single record per CDR3 protein comes from TCRdb applying MiXCR to the PCR reads. This sample has 820,000 or so distinct CDR3 sequences, with around 53% found just once. This receptor was obtained from a girl between 10 and 17 years old with multiple sclerosis. This sequence joins TRBV29-1 and TRBJ1-2, with 7 positions matching TRBD1. Sequenced input: blood. The CDR3 region is CSVGLLDRAVNGYTF. The CDR3 DNA reads TGCAGCGTTGGGTTGCTCGACAGGGCTGTAAATGGCTACACCTTC.